These 9 T cell receptor beta chains were all obtained from the same sample, sequenced in a study of T cells in Graves' hyperthyroidism and ophthalmopathy. TCR beta CDR3 regions were amplified from RNA. Using the HTBI primer set, a first-round RT-PCR was run on the TCR CDR3. From the multiplex PCR reads, TCRdb called clonotypes with MiXCR, one entry per CDR3 protein. Here the sample spans under 650,000 distinct CDR3 sequences, roughly 15% being singletons. The sample taken for sequencing was blood. These receptors all stem from a woman in her 30s with Graves' hyperthyroidism.

This clonotype was counted at least ten times. V and J are TRBV20-1 and TRBJ2-1; TRBD1 matches 9 bases. Germline V gene data show CDR1 as DFQATT and CDR2 as SNEGSKA (reference sequence). This CDR3 spans 15 amino acids. The junction had 4 bases not matched to a gene; V was cut back by 3 bases and J by 1 base. In nucleotides, the CDR3 is TGCAGTGCTAGCGGGACAGGGAGATCCTACAATGAGCAGTTCTTC. Translating it yields CSASGTGRSYNEQFF.

This clonotype has a count of ten or more. The V gene is TRBV20-1, the J gene TRBJ1-1, with a possible D match to TRBD1 (5 bases). The CDR3 runs to 14 residues. Germline CDR1 and CDR2: DFQATT and SNEGSKA (reference sequence). Between the trimmed V and J ends, which lost 5 bases and 4 bases, there was a span of 17 bases. CDR3 protein: CSAGHTYPGTEAFF. DNA of the CDR3: TGCAGTGCTGGACACACCTACCCGGGCACTGAAGCTTTCTTT.

Concerning this clonotype: The junction does not match germline at one end; this may be a read error. This chain uses TRBV7-9 with TRBJ2-1; no clear D gene. Germline V gene sequence: CDR1 SEHNR, CDR2 FQNEAQ (reference sequence). This CDR3 comprises 14 residues. The CDR3 DNA sequence: TGTGCCAGCAGCTTGGTTATTCTCAACAATGAGCGGTTCTTC. The encoded protein is CASSLVILNNERFF.

The chain links TRBV2 to TRBJ2-7, with D possibly being TRBD1 (6 bases). The CDR3 totals 15 residues. The germline V and J ends were trimmed by 1 base and 2 bases, with 12 bases remaining between them. Germline values: CDR1 SNHLY, CDR2 FYNNEI. This CDR3 reads CASSEGGHQPYEQYF. CDR3 bases: TGTGCCAGCAGTGAAGGGGGACACCAGCCCTACGAGCAGTACTTC.

This clonotype has a handful of counts. The J gene is TRBJ2-1, the V gene TRBV6-1; 9 nucleotides agree with TRBD2. The germline gives CDR1 MNHNS, CDR2 SASEGT. The CDR3 loop spans 14 amino acids. Losses at the gene ends were 8 bases for V and 7 bases for J; bases not matched to a gene: 9. CDR3 bases: TGTGCCAGCCGAATCGGACTAGCGCAAAATGAGCAGTTCTTC. It yields the protein CASRIGLAQNEQFF.

Ten or more counts support this clonotype. The rearrangement joins TRBV5-8 to TRBJ1-1; 9 bases agree with TRBD1. V was clipped by 3 bases and J by 6 bases; unmatched bases: 9. This CDR3 region has 15 residues. Germline CDR1 is SGHTS and CDR2 is YDEGEE. The chain's CDR3 is CASSWNLGQGAEAFF. In DNA, the CDR3 is TGTGCCAGCAGCTGGAACTTGGGACAGGGTGCTGAAGCTTTCTTT.

The table lists this clonotype with a few counts. V gene TRBV29-1 combines with J gene TRBJ2-7, with D perhaps assigned TRBD1 or TRBD2 (5 bases each). Germline V gene data show CDR1 as SQVTM and CDR2 as ANQGSEA. Trimming shortened V by 4 bases and J by 0 bases, and 13 bases separated the two germline ends. The CDR3 totals 14 residues. CDR3: CSVGVGAISYEQYF. The CDR3, as DNA: TGCAGCGTTGGAGTCGGGGCAATCTCCTACGAGCAGTACTTC.

The chain recombines TRBV19 with TRBJ2-5, with a possible D match to TRBD1 (6 bases). The germline gives CDR1 LNHDA, CDR2 SQIVND (reference sequence). V shed 4 bases and J shed 2 bases, with 8 bases lying between them. CDR3 size: 13 residues. For the CDR3, the DNA is TGTGCCAGTAGTAGACAGGAGCAAGAGACCCAGTACTTC. Translated: CASSRQEQETQYF.

The table lists this clonotype with many counts. The genes are TRBV2 and TRBJ2-1, with D perhaps TRBD2 (6 bases). Between the trimmed V and J ends, which lost 2 bases and 4 bases, there was a span of 12 bases. The CDR3 contains 15 residues. Per the germline V gene, CDR1 is SNHLY and CDR2 is FYNNEI. The CDR3 nucleotides read TGTGCCAGCAGTGAAATTAGCGGAGGTTACAATGAGCAGTTCTTC. Encoded protein: CASSEISGGYNEQFF.